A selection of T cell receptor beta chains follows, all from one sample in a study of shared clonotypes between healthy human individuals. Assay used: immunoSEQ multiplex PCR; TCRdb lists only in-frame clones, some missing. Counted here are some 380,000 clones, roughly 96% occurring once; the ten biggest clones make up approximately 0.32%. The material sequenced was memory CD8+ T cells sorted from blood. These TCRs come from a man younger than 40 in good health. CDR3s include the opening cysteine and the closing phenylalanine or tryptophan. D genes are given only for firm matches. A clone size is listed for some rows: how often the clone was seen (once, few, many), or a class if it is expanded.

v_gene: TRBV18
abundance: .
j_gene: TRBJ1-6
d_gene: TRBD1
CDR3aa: CASSPETGGLKGTLHF
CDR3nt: TGTGCCAGCTCACCGGAAACAGGGGGCCTTAAGGGGACCCTCCACTTT

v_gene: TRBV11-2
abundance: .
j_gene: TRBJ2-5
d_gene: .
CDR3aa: CASSRGQETQYF
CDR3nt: TGTGCCAGCAGCCGGGGCCAAGAGACCCAGTACTTC

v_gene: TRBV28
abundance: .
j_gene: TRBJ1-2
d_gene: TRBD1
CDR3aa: CASSSSGGTGGYGYTF
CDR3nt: TGTGCCAGCAGCTCCTCAGGCGGGACAGGGGGCTATGGCTACACCTTC

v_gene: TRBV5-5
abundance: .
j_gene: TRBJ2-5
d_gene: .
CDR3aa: CASSLGSGEETQYF
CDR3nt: TGTGCCAGCAGCTTGGGTTCAGGGGAGGAGACCCAGTACTTC

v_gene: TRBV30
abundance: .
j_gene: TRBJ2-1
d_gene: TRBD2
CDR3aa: CAWSALRTSGTNNEQFF
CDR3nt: TGTGCCTGGAGTGCCCTCCGAACTAGCGGGACCAACAATGAGCAGTTCTTC

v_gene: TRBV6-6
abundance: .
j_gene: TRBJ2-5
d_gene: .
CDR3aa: CASSYSKETQYF
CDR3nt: TGTGCCAGCAGTTACTCGAAAGAGACCCAGTACTTC

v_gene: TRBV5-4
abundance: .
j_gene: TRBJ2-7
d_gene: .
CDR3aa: CASSFERSYEQYF
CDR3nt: TGTGCCAGCAGCTTTGAGAGGAGCTACGAGCAGTACTTC

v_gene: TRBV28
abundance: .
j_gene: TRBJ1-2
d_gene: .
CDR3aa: CATEREVNYGYTF
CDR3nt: TGTGCCACCGAGAGAGAGGTCAACTATGGCTACACCTTC

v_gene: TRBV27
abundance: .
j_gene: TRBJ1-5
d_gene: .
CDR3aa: CASSWGGAQPQHF
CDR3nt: TGTGCCAGCAGTTGGGGGGGCGCTCAGCCCCAGCATTTT

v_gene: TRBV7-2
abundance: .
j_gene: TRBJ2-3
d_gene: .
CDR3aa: CASSLAPTVRNTQYF
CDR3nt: TGTGCCAGCAGCTTAGCACCTACCGTTCGAAATACGCAGTATTTT

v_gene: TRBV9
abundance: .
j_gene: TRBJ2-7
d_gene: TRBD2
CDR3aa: CASSPSGRPLSYEQYF
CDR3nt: TGTGCCAGCAGCCCAAGCGGGAGACCCCTCTCCTACGAGCAGTACTTC

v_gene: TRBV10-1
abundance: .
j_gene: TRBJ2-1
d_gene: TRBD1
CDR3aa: CASSSSGGYEQFF
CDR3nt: TGCGCCAGCAGTTCCTCAGGGGGCTATGAGCAGTTCTTC

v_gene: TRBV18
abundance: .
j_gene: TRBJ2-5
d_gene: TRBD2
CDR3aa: CASSAWTGRRVQETQYF
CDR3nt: TGTGCCAGCTCAGCCTGGACCGGGAGGAGAGTTCAAGAGACCCAGTACTTC

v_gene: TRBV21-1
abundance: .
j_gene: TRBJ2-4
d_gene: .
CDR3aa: CELAKNIQYF
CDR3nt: TGTGAACTAGCCAAAAACATTCAGTACTTC

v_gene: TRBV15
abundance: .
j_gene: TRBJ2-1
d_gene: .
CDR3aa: CATSRGYNTEGAPRAYNEQFF
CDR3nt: TGTGCCACCAGCAGAGGGTATAACACAGAAGGGGCGCCCCGCGCCTACAATGAGCAGTTCTTC

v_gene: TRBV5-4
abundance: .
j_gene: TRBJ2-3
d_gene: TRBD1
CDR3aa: CASSDRQGPRDTQYF
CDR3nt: TGTGCCAGCAGCGACCGACAGGGGCCAAGGGATACGCAGTATTTT

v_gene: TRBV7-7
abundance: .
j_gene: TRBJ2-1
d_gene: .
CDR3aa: CASSSGAGDCNEQFF
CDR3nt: TGTGCTAGCAGCTCAGGGGCGGGAGATTGCAATGAGCAGTTCTTC

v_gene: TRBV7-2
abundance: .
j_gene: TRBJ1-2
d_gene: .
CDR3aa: CASSLSQGPNYGYTF
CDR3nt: TGTGCCAGCAGCTTATCACAGGGACCTAACTATGGCTACACCTTC

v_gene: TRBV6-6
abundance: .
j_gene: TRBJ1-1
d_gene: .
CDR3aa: CASSYPGPMNTEAFF
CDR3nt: TGTGCCAGCAGTTACCCTGGACCCATGAACACTGAAGCTTTCTTT

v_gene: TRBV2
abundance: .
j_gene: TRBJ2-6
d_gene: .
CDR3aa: CAIPRGVGANVLTF
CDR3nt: TGTGCCATCCCACGCGGGGTTGGGGCCAACGTCCTGACTTTC

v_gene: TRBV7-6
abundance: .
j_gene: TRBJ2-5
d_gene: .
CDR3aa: CASSLGGGLLETQYF
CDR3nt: TGTGCCAGCAGCTTAGGGGGCGGTCTATTGGAGACCCAGTACTTC

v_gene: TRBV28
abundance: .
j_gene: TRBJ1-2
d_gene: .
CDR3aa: CASQTGSYGYTF
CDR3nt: TGTGCCAGCCAGACAGGCTCCTATGGCTACACCTTC

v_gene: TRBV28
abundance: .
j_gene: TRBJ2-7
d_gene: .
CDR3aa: CASSPDSYEQYF
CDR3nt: TGTGCCAGCAGCCCGGACAGCTACGAGCAGTACTTC

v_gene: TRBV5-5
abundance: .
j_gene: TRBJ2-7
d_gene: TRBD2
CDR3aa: CASAPGLADHEQYF
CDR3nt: TGTGCCAGCGCCCCGGGACTAGCGGACCACGAGCAGTACTTC

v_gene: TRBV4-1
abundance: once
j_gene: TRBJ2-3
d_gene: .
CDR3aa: CASSPLLGTQYF
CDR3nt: TGCGCCAGCAGCCCACTACTTGGTACGCAGTATTTT

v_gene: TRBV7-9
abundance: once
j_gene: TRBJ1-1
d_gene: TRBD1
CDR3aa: CASSRGGQMNTEAFF
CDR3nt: TGTGCCAGCAGCCGAGGGGGCCAAATGAACACTGAAGCTTTCTTT

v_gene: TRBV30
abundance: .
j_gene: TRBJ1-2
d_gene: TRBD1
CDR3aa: CAWSVPGQGWYGYTF
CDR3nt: TGTGCCTGGAGTGTCCCGGGACAGGGGTGGTATGGCTACACCTTC

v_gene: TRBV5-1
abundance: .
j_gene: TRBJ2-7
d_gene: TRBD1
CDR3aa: CASSLATGLTYEQYF
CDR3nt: TGCGCCAGCAGCTTGGCGACAGGGTTAACCTACGAGCAGTACTTC

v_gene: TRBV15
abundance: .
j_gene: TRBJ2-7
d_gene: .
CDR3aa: CATSREQVPTYEQYF
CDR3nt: TGTGCCACCAGCAGAGAGCAGGTACCTACCTACGAGCAGTACTTC

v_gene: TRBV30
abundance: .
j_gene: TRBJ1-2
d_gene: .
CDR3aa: CAWVAGYGYTF
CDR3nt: TGTGCCTGGGTGGCGGGCTATGGCTACACCTTC

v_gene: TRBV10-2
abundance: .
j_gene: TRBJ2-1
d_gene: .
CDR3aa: CASSVAGGAYNEQFF
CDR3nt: TGCGCCAGCAGCGTGGCCGGCGGGGCCTACAATGAGCAGTTCTTC

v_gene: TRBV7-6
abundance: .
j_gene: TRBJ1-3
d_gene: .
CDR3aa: CASSLGSSGNTIYF
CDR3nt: TGTGCCAGCAGCCTCGGTTCCTCTGGAAACACCATATATTTT

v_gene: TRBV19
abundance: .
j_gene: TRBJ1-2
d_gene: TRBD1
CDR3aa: CASSTTGENYGYTF
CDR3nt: TGTGCCAGTAGTACGACAGGGGAAAACTATGGCTACACCTTC

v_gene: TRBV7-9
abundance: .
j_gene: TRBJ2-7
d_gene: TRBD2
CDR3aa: CASSPGLAGPYEQYF
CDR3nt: TGTGCCAGCAGCCCTGGACTAGCGGGACCCTACGAGCAGTACTTC

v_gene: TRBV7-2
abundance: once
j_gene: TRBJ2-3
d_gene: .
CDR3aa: CASSLASGTDTQYF
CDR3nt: TGTGCCAGCAGCTTGGCTAGCGGCACAGATACGCAGTATTTT

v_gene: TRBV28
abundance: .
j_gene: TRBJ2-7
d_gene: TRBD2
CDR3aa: CASSLWGSGRAEQYF
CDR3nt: TGTGCCAGCAGTTTATGGGGTAGCGGGAGGGCCGAGCAGTACTTC

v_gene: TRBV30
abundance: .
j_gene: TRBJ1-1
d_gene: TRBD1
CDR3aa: CAWSVGTGGTEAFF
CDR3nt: TGTGCCTGGAGTGTCGGGACAGGGGGTACTGAAGCTTTCTTT

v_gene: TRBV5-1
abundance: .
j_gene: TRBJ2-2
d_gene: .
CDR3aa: CASSLGPTTRTGELFF
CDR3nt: TGCGCCAGCAGCTTGGGACCCACTACACGCACCGGGGAGCTGTTTTTT

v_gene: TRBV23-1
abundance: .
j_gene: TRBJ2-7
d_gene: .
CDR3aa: CASSQSKGETRSYEQYF
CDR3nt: TGCGCCAGCAGTCAATCTAAAGGAGAGACAAGGTCCTACGAGCAGTACTTC

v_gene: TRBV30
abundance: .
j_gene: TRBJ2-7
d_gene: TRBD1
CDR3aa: CAWDTGGEQYF
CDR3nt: TGTGCCTGGGATACAGGGGGCGAGCAGTACTTC

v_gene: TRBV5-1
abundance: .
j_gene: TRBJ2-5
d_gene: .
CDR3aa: CASSPEQGRAETQYF
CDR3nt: TGCGCCAGCAGCCCGGAGCAGGGCAGGGCGGAGACCCAGTACTTC

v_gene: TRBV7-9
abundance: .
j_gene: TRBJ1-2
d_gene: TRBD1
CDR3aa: CASSLTGDYGYTF
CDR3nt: TGTGCCAGCAGCTTAACAGGGGACTATGGCTACACCTTC

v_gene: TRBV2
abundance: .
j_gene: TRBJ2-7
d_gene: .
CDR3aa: CASSDSLPPYEQYF
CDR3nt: TGTGCCAGCAGTGACTCACTTCCGCCATACGAGCAGTACTTC

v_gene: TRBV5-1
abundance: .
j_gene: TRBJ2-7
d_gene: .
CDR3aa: CASSRGPEQYF
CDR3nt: TGCGCCAGCAGCAGGGGACCCGAGCAGTACTTC

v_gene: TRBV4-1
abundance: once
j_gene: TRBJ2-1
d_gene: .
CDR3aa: CASSQAIIVGQRGNEQFF
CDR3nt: TGCGCCAGCAGCCAAGCAATTATTGTGGGACAAAGAGGCAATGAGCAGTTCTTC

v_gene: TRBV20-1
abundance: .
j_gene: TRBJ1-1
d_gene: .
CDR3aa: CSPLGAFF
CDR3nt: TGCAGTCCGTTGGGAGCTTTCTTT

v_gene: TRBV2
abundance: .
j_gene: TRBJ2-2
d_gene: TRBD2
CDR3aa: CASSEIVLAGSRWGTGELFF
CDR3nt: TGTGCCAGCAGTGAGATCGTACTAGCGGGATCTCGTTGGGGCACCGGGGAGCTGTTTTTT

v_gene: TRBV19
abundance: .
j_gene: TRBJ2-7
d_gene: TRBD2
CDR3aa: CASSIPGLGYEQYF
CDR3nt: TGTGCCAGTAGCATACCGGGACTAGGGTACGAGCAGTACTTC

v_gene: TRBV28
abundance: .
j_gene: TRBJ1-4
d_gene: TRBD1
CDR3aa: CASSIQGAFEKLFF
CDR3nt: TGTGCCAGCAGTATACAGGGGGCTTTTGAAAAACTGTTTTTT

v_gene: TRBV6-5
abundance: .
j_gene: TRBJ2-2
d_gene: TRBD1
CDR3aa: CASNPGQGGTGELFF
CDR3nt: TGTGCCAGCAACCCGGGACAGGGTGGCACCGGGGAGCTGTTTTTT

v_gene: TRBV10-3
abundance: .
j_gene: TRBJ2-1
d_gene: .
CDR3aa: CAISVSPPSDNEQFF
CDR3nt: TGTGCCATCAGTGTATCACCGCCGTCGGACAATGAGCAGTTCTTC

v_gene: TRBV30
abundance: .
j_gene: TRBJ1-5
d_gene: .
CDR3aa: CAWSSPGGGQPQHF
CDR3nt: TGTGCCTGGAGTTCCCCCGGGGGCGGTCAGCCCCAGCATTTT

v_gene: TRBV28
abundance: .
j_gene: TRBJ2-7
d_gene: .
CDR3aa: CASSLPAYEQYF
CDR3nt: TGTGCCAGCAGTTTACCAGCCTACGAGCAGTACTTC

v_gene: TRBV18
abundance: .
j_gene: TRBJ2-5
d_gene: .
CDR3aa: CASSPLGGKETQYF
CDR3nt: TGTGCCAGCTCACCACTTGGCGGGAAAGAGACCCAGTACTTC

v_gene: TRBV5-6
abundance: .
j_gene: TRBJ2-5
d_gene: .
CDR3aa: CASSLVQETQYF
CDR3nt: TGTGCCAGCAGCTTGGTCCAAGAGACCCAGTACTTC

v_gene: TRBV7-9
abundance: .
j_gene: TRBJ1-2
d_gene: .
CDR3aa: CASSFGTANGYTF
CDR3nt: TGTGCCAGCAGCTTTGGGACTGCTAATGGCTACACCTTC

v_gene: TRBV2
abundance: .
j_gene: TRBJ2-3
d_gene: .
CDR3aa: CASSETRASTDTQYF
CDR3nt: TGTGCCAGCAGTGAAACTCGCGCTAGCACAGATACGCAGTATTTT

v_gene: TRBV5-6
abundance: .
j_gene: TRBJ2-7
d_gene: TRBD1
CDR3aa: CASSPGQGSYEQYF
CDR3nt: TGTGCCAGCAGCCCCGGACAGGGTTCCTACGAGCAGTACTTC

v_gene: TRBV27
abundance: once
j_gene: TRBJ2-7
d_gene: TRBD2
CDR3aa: CASSETSGYEQYF
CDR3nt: TGTGCCAGCAGTGAGACTAGCGGATACGAGCAGTACTTC